Sequencing of this T cell receptor (beta chain) was carried out in a study of T cells in Graves' hyperthyroidism and ophthalmopathy. This clonotype was seen many times. Its cognate antigen is unknown. Together with thyroid ultrasound, orbital computed tomography, serum thyroxine and TRAb, clinical symptoms were used for diagnoses. Germline loops: CDR1 MDHEN, CDR2 SYDVKM. The V gene end was trimmed by 2 bases and the J gene end by 0 bases; junction bases not matched to a gene: 18. This CDR3 is built from 20 residues. RNA transcripts provided the source from which TCR beta CDR3 regions were amplified. First-round RT-PCR of the TCR CDR3 relied on the HTBI primer set. Using its own MiXCR run on the multiplex PCR reads, TCRdb lists one record per CDR3 protein. The table has 700,000 or so distinct CDR3 sequences, around 15% seen once; the top ten hold under 10%. The study, taken as a whole, reports: For ophthalmopathy, model prediction preceded onset by a median about six months.

This clonotype originated in a man aged 18 to 35 with Graves' hyperthyroidism. Source material: blood. The V call is TRBV28, the J call TRBJ2-7; TRBD2 agrees at 8 bases. CDR3 nucleotide sequence: TGTGCCAGCAGTTTAACTGTCGGGGGTAGCGGGACCGAAAGCTCCTACGAGCAGTACTTC. It yields the protein CASSLTVGGSGTESSYEQYF.